This T cell receptor beta chain comes out of a study of blood T cell repertoires in COVID-19 (TCRdb year 2020). In terms of the full investigation: Collaborator samples came from the United States, Italy and Spain and covered acute and convalescent phases of COVID-19. Where available, HLA class I and class II types were taken from metadata supplied by the sample provider and were not determined by assay-based typing. The samples were drawn from the first 160 participants of the ongoing ImmuneRACE study and from 1,254 subjects provided by 6 global collaborators. A de-identified subject ID, COVID-19 status, age in years and sex were almost always included in the sample metadata. Deeply sampled blood TCRbeta repertoires from subjects exposed to, actively infected with, or recovered from COVID-19 were included in the dataset. The material from the prospective study consisted of cDNA or gDNA derived from T cells, B-cell-depleted T cells, or PBMCs. The repertoires were made available in a free public database intended to serve as a resource for research on the immune response to SARS-CoV-2. What the authors observed across the whole study: Clinical and demographic metadata were provided uncurated, with the amount varying by source and participant.

As to this clone: Its antigen is not yet known. Per-base quality was not reported, and no clone a single base away is much larger than it.

The CDR3 runs 14 residues from the cysteine to the phenylalanine. This entry keeps only the CDR3 DNA: 42 bases, framed from base 1. From a lookup of the germline V gene, CDR1 and CDR2 are SGDLS and YYNGEE. The V and J ends are trimmed by 5 bases and 4 bases, leaving 15 bases between them. TCRbeta CDR3 regions were amplified from genomic DNA by means of the immunoSEQ Assay, a bias-controlled multiplex PCR. The paper's data handling went like this. The number of nucleated cells in each sample was estimated by amplification of reference gene primers within the assay. To quantify the absolute abundance of each unique TCRbeta CDR3 rearrangement, sequence reads were collapsed and filtered. Productive Simpson clonality was computed per sample as the square root of Simpson's diversity index over productive rearrangements. Held by TCRdb, this immuneACCESS table contains in-frame sequences only and omits some clones. Under half of the omission traces to an unresolved V gene where checked; the cause of the rest is unknown. That table supplies the V and J calls and clone size; D and trimming were determined from the DNA. This sample has about 55,000 clones in its table, and about 90% of those were observed once. The top ten clonotypes cover 5.5% to 6.5% of the sample.

Each collaborating institution followed its own protocols to collect whole blood in K2EDTA tubes. For TCRbeta analysis, collaborator samples were shipped as frozen whole blood, as isolated PBMCs, or as DNA extracted from either sample type. The sequence was obtained from a middle-aged man with active COVID-19. The sequence joins TRBV9 to TRBJ1-1; TRBD1 might be the D gene, on 6 matching bases. Sequencing input: peripheral blood. The DNA sequence is given as TGTGCCAGCAGGTCGAAGGAAGGGGGCACTGAAGCTTTCTTT. Its protein is CASRSKEGGTEAFF.